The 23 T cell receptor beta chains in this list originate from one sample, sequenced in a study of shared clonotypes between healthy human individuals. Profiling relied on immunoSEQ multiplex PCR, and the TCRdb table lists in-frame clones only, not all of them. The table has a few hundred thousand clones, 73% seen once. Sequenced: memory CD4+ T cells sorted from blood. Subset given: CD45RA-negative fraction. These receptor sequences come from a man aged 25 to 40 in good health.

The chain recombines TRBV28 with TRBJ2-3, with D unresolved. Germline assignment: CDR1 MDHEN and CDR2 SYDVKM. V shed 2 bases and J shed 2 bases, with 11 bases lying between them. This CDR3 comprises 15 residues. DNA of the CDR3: TGTGCCAGCAGTTTAAGCGAGCCTTCCACAGATACGCAGTATTTT. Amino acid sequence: CASSLSEPSTDTQYF. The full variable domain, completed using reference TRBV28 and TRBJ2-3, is DVKVTQSSRYLVKRTGEKVFLECVQDMDHENMFWYRQDPGLGLRLIYFSYDVKMKEKGDIPEGYSVSREKKERFSLILESASTNQTSMYLCASSLSEPSTDTQYFGPGTRLTVL.

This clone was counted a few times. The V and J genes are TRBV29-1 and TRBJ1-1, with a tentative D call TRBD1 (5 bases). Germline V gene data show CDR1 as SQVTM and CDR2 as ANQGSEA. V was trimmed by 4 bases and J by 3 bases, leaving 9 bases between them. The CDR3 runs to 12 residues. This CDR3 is CSVGEGDTEAFF. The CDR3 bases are TGCAGCGTTGGGGAAGGGGACACTGAAGCTTTCTTT.

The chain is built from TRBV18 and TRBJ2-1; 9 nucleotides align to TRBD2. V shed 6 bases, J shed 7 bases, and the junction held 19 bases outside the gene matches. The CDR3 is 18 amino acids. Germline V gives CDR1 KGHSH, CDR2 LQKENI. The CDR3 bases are TGTGCCAGCTCTACTCCAGCGGCTAGCGGGAACTTAGCTAATGAGCAGTTCTTC. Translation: CASSTPAASGNLANEQFF. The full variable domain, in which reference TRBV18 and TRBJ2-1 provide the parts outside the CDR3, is NAGVMQNPRHLVRRRGQEARLRCSPMKGHSHVYWYRQLPEEGLKFMVYLQKENIIDESGMPKERFSAEFPKEGPSILRIQQVVRGDSAAYFCASSTPAASGNLANEQFFGPGTRLTVL.

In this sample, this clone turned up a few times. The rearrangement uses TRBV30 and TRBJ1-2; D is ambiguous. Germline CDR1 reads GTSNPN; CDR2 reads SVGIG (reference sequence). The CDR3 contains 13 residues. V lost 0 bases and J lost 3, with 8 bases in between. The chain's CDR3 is CAWSVRADYGYTF. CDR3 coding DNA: TGTGCCTGGAGTGTACGTGCGGACTATGGCTACACCTTC.

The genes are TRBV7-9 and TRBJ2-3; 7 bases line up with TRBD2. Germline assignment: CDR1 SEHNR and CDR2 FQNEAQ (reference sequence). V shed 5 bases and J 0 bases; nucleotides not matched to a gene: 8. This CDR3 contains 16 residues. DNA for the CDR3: TGTGCCAGCAGCGTGGGCGGGGGAAGGAGCACAGATACGCAGTATTTT. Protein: CASSVGGGRSTDTQYF.

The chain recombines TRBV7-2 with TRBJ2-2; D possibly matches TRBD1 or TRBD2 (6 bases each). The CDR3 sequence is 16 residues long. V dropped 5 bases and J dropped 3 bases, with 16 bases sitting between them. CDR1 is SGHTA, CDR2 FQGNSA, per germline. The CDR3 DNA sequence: TGTGCCAGCAGCCTGAGGGGGGCTTGGGACACCGGGGAGCTGTTTTTT. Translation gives CASSLRGAWDTGELFF.

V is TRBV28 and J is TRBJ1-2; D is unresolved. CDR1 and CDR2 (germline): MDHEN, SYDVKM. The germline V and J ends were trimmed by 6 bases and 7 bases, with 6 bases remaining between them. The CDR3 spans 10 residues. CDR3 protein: CASSSLGYTF. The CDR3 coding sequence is TGTGCCAGCAGCTCCCTTGGCTACACCTTC.

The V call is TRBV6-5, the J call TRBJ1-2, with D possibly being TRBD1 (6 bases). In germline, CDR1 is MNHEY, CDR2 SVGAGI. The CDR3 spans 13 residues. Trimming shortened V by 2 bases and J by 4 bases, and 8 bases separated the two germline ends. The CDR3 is CASSYTGSYGYTF. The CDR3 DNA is TGTGCCAGCAGTTACACAGGGTCCTATGGCTACACCTTC.

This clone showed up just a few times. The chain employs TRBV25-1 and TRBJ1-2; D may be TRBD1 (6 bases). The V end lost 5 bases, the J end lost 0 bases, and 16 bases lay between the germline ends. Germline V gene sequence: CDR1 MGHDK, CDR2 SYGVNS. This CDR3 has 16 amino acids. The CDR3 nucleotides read TGTGCCAGCAGTTTAACCGGGACACCCGCTAACTATGGCTACACCTTC. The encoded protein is CASSLTGTPANYGYTF.

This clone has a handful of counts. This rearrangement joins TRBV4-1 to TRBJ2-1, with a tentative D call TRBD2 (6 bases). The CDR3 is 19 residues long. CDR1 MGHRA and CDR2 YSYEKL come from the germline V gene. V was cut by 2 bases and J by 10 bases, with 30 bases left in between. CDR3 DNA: TGCGCCAGCAGCCAAAGTTGGGGCGGGGACTTGGACCGCCGCGTCGAGCAGTTCTTC. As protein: CASSQSWGGDLDRRVEQFF.

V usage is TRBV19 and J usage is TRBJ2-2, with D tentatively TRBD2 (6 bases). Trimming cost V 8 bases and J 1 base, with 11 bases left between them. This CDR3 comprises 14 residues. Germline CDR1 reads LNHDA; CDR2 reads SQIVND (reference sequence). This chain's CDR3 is CASSSGGNTGELFF. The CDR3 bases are TGTGCCAGTTCCTCCGGGGGGAACACCGGGGAGCTGTTTTTT. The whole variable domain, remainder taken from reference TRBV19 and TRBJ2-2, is DGGITQSPKYLFRKEGQNVTLSCEQNLNHDAMYWYRQDPGQGLRLIYYSQIVNDFQKGDIAEGYSVSREKKESFPLTVTSAQKNPTAFYLCASSSGGNTGELFFGEGSRLTVL.

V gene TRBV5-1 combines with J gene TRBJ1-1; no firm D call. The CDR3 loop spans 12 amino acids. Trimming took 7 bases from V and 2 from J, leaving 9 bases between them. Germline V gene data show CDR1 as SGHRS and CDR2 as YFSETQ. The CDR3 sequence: CASGDINTEAFF. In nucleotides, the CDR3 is TGCGCCAGCGGAGACATTAACACTGAAGCTTTCTTT.

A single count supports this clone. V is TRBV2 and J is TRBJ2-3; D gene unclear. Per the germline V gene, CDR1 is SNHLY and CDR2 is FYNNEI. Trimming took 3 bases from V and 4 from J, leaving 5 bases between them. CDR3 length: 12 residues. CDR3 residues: CASSDLADTQYF. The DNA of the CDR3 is TGTGCCAGCAGTGATTTAGCAGATACGCAGTATTTT.

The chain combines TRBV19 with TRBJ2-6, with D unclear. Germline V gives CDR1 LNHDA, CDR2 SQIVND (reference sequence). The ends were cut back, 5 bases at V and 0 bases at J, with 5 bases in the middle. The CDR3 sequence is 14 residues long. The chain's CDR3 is CASSLHSGANVLTF. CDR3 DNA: TGTGCCAGTAGTCTGCACTCTGGGGCCAACGTCCTGACTTTC.

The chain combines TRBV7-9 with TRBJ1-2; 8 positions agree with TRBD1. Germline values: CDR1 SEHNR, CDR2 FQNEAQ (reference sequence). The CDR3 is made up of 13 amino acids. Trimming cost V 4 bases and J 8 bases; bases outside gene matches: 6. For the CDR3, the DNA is TGTGCCAGCAGCTATGGACAGGGCGAAGGCTACACCTTC. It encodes CASSYGQGEGYTF. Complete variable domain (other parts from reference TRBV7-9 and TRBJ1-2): DTGVSQNPRHKITKRGQNVTFRCDPISEHNRLYWYRQTLGQGPEFLTYFQNEAQLEKSRLLSDRFSAERPKGSFSTLEIQRTEQGDSAMYLCASSYGQGEGYTFGSGTRLTVV.

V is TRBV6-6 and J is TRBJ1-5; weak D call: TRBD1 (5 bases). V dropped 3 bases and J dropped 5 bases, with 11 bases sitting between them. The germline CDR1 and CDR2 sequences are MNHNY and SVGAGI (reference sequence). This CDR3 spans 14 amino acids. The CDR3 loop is CASSYRDRDQPQHF. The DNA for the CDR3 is TGTGCCAGCAGTTATAGGGACCGAGATCAGCCCCAGCATTTT.

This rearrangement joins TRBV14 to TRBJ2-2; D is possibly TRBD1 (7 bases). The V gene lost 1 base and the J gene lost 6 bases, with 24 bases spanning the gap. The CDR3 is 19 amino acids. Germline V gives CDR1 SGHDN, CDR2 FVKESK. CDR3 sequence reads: CASSQGIQGGQFGAGELFF. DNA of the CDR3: TGTGCCAGCAGCCAAGGCATCCAGGGGGGTCAGTTTGGTGCCGGGGAGCTGTTTTTT.

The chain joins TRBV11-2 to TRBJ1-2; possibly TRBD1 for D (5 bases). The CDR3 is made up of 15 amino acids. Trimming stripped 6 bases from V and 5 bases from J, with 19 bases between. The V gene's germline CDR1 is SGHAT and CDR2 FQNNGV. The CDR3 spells CASSQLWGRKYGYTF. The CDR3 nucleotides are TGTGCCAGCAGTCAATTATGGGGACGGAAATATGGCTACACCTTC.

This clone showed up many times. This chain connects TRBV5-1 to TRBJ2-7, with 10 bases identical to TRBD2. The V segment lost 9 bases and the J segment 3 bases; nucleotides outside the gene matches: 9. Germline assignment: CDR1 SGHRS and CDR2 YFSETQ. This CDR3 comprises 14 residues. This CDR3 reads CATSTSGELYEQYF. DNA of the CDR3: TGCGCCACTTCTACTAGCGGGGAACTCTACGAGCAGTACTTC.

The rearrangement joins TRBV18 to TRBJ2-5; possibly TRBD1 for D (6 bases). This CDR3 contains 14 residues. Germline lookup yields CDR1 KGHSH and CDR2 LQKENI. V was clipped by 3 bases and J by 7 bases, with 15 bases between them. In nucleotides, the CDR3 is TGTGCCAGCTCACCCCAGACAGGTTCAGGGACCCAGTACTTC. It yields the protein CASSPQTGSGTQYF.

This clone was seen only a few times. The DNA of the CDR3 is TGCAGCGTTGGACCGAGAGCGGGATTGGGTGAGCAGTTCTTC. It encodes CSVGPRAGLGEQFF. The chain uses TRBV29-1 and TRBJ2-1; 7 bases match TRBD2. This CDR3 region has 14 residues. Germline V gene data show CDR1 as SQVTM and CDR2 as ANQGSEA. After removal of 4 bases from V and 9 bases from J, the junction contained 12 bases not matched to a gene.

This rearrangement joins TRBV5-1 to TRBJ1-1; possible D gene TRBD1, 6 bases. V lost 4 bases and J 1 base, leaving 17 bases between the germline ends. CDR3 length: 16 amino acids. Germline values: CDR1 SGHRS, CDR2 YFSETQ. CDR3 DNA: TGCGCCAGCAGCCCCAGGACAGCCACGGCGAACACTGAAGCTTTCTTT. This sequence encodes CASSPRTATANTEAFF.

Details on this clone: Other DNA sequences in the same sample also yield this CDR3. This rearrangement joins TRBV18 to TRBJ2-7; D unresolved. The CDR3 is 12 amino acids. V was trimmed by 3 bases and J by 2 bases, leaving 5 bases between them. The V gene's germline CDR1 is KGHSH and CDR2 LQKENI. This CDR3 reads CASSPGTYEQYF. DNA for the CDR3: TGTGCCAGCTCACCGGGGACCTACGAGCAGTACTTC.